This TCR beta chain was retrieved from a study of T cell repertoires in cytomegalovirus infection. Overall study context: Used in the study were CMV epitopes, some recently identified and HLA-C-restricted, others well-studied and HLA-B-restricted.

Study conclusions and caveats: Frequencies of public TCR beta families were cumulated, and this identified carriers of CMV plus the relevant HLA.

Only a few counts were recorded for this clonotype. Antigen: not known. Each CDR3 protein is one row after TCRdb ran MiXCR on the reads. Seen here are more than 45,000 distinct CDR3 sequences, 20% to 25% observed once, and the top ten hold around 64%. This CDR3 comprises 12 residues. The V gene lost 3 bases and the J gene lost 5 bases, with 5 bases spanning the gap. The clonotype originates from a human donor in good health (CMV status not recorded). Some clones in this sample may be carry-over from other donors' samples. The chain combines TRBV12-3 or TRBV12-4 with TRBJ1-5; D uncertain. The sequencing here drew on CD8+ T cells from cultured PBMCs, taken from culture after CMV antigen stimulation. Written as DNA, the CDR3 is TGTGCCAGCAGTTTTTATGATCAGCCCCAGCATTTT. This encodes CASSFYDQPQHF.